Following are 25 T cell receptor beta chains from one sample sequenced in a study of tumor and adjacent non-tumor tissue in lung cancer. The library came from three nested PCR rounds adapted from ARM-PCR protocols. From the multiplex PCR reads, TCRdb called clonotypes with MiXCR, one entry per CDR3 protein. The sample yields about 110,000 distinct CDR3 sequences, 50% to 70% seen once. This sample's RNA came from whole unsorted tissue. This non-tumor lung sample came from over 3 cm beyond the tumor edge. The source material was distant non-tumor lung tissue. All receptors come from a man in his fifties or sixties with non-small cell lung cancer.

This clonotype was seen just once. One end of the junction varies from germline; a read error may be responsible. The chain recombines TRBV11-3 with TRBJ2-2; TRBD1 aligns across 7 bases. The germline gives CDR1 SGHNT, CDR2 YENEEA. The CDR3 sequence is 14 residues long. The CDR3 here is CASSPKELTGEPFF. Written as DNA, the CDR3 is TGTGCCAGCAGCCCCAAGGAGCTCACAGGGGAGCCGTTTTTT.

The sample holds one count of this clonotype. The rearrangement joins TRBV6-5 to TRBJ1-1, with 8 bases that match TRBD1. The CDR3 is made up of 16 amino acids. The germline gives CDR1 MNHEY, CDR2 SVGAGI. The CDR3 DNA sequence: TGTGGTAGTAGTTACGGCGCCAGGGGGCGAGGTACTGAAGCTTTCTTT. Protein: CGSSYGARGRGTEAFF.

This clonotype was detected once. The germline gene is not matched at one end of the junction; a read error may be the cause. The genes are TRBV6-2 or TRBV6-3 and TRBJ2-7; D is unresolved. Looked up from germline, CDR1 is MNHEY and CDR2 is SVGEGT. The CDR3 sequence is 12 residues long. Here the CDR3 DNA reads TGCGCCAGCAATTACTTCCCGGACGAGCAGTACTTC. It yields the protein CASNYFPDEQYF.

Comment on this clonotype: With a much larger clone just one base away, this may be a read error. The rearrangement links TRBV12-3 or TRBV12-4 to TRBJ1-1, with 8 bases that match TRBD1. This CDR3 contains 13 residues. The CDR3 coding sequence is TGTGCCAACAGTCAGGGGGCTCGCGCTGAAGCTTTCTTT. As protein: CANSQGARAEAFF.

Details on this clonotype: Since a much larger clone is just one base distant, this may be a read error. The rearrangement uses TRBV6-5 and TRBJ2-6; D might be TRBD1 (6 bases). The germline CDR1 and CDR2 sequences are MNHEY and SVGAGI. This CDR3 contains 18 residues. The CDR3 DNA sequence: TGTGTCAGCAGTTACAAGACAGGAGTTAGCTCTGGGGCCAACGTCCTGACTTTC. The encoded protein is CVSSYKTGVSSGANVLTF.

A remark on this clonotype: It may be a read error: a sequence one base away is much more abundant. The chain carries TRBV7-9 and TRBJ1-5, with D perhaps TRBD1 (6 bases). The CDR3 is 15 amino acids. The V end lost 4 bases, the J end lost 3 bases, and 13 bases lay between the germline ends. Germline loops: CDR1 SEHNR, CDR2 FQNEAQ (reference sequence). CDR3 amino acids: CASSSGHGANQPQHF. For the CDR3, the DNA is TGTGCCAGCAGCTCGGGACATGGGGCCAATCAGCCCCAGCATTTT.

This clonotype was counted a few times. Possible read error: a much larger clone is one base away. The chain links TRBV4-1 to TRBJ2-7; D gene unclear. Trimming left V 1 base short and J 0 bases short, with 7 bases between. CDR1 MGHRA and CDR2 YSYEKL come from the germline V gene. The CDR3 sequence is 14 residues long. The CDR3 is CASSQGCLSYEQYF. As DNA, the CDR3 is TGCGCCAGCAGCCAAGGATGTCTCTCCTACGAGCAGTACTTC.

On this clonotype itself: The CDR3 ends on some other residue instead of the conserved phenylalanine or tryptophan, so this is likely a read error. This chain connects TRBV29-1 to TRBJ1-2; the D is unclear. The CDR3 length is 12 residues. CDR1 is SQVTM, CDR2 ANQGSEA, per germline. The CDR3 loop reads CSLEASNYGYTI. The DNA of the CDR3 is TGCAGCCTTGAGGCAAGTAACTATGGCTACACCATC.

Comments on this clonotype: At one end the junction does not follow the germline gene, possibly because of a read error. V and J are TRBV20-1 and TRBJ1-6; D is undetermined. Germline V CDR1 and CDR2: DFQATT, SNEGSKA (reference sequence). The CDR3 runs 16 residues. CDR3 coding DNA: TGCAGTGCTAGAGATCTTTCGGGCTGGGATAATTCAGCCCTCCACTTT. Translating gives CSARDLSGWDNSALHF.

The rearrangement uses TRBV11-2 and TRBJ2-5; D assignment may be TRBD1 or TRBD2 (5 bases each). Looked up from germline, CDR1 is SGHAT and CDR2 is FQNNGV. The CDR3 is 14 residues long. V gave up 5 bases and J gave up 2 bases, with 12 bases separating them. The CDR3 DNA reads TGTGCCAGCAGCCCCGGGACGTATCAAGAGACCCAGTACTTC. Amino acids: CASSPGTYQETQYF.

A remark on this clonotype: The junction shows a germline mismatch at one end, possibly a read error. This chain links TRBV11-3 with TRBJ2-2, with 10 bases matching TRBD2. Looked up from germline, CDR1 is SGHNT and CDR2 is YENEEA. The CDR3 runs to 15 residues. Here the CDR3 DNA reads TGTGTCAGCAGCGAAGCGGGAGGGGGCATCGGGGAGCTGTTTTTT. It translates to CVSSEAGGGIGELFF.

V gene TRBV11-3 combines with J gene TRBJ2-7, with a possible D match to TRBD1 (5 bases). CDR1 SGHNT and CDR2 YENEEA come from the germline V gene. The CDR3 runs to 17 residues. V was clipped by 3 bases and J by 8 bases, with 26 bases between them. CDR3 sequence: CASSFGALPGETYKQYF. Written as DNA, the CDR3 is TGTGCCAGCAGCTTTGGGGCCCTTCCCGGAGAGACTTACAAGCAGTACTTC.

This sequence joins TRBV28 and TRBJ2-7, with 11 bases fitting TRBD2. V dropped 4 bases and J dropped 1; count of bases not matched to a gene: 12. The length of the CDR3 is 18 residues. Per the germline V gene, CDR1 is MDHEN and CDR2 is SYDVKM. The DNA for the CDR3 is TGTGCCAGCAGTTCCGGGACTAGCGGAAGAGTGGCATCCTACGAGCAGTACTTC. Protein sequence: CASSSGTSGRVASYEQYF. The variable domain in full, completed from reference TRBV28 and TRBJ2-7, reads DVKVTQSSRYLVKRTGEKVFLECVQDMDHENMFWYRQDPGLGLRLIYFSYDVKMKEKGDIPEGYSVSREKKERFSLILESASTNQTSMYLCASSSGTSGRVASYEQYFGPGTRLTVT.

This clonotype came up a few times. A read error may explain this, as a much larger clone is one base away. The chain carries TRBV20-1 and TRBJ2-6; D tentatively reads TRBD1 or TRBD2 (6 bases each). V gave up 5 bases and J gave up 0 bases, with 14 bases separating them. CDR1 DFQATT and CDR2 SNEGSKA come from the germline V gene (reference sequence). This CDR3 is built from 16 residues. Here the CDR3 DNA reads TGCAGTGCTCACGGGGGCTCCCGCTCTGGGGCCAACGTCCTGACTTTC. It codes for CSAHGGSRSGANVLTF.

In regard to this clonotype: Without the conserved terminal phenylalanine or tryptophan, this CDR3 likely stems from a read error. The chain uses TRBV11-1 and TRBJ2-1, with TRBD1 identical over 8 bases. CDR3 length: 15 amino acids. Germline values: CDR1 SGHAT, CDR2 FQDESV (reference sequence). The V gene end was trimmed by 3 bases and the J gene end by 7 bases; junction bases not matched to a gene: 8. The CDR3 here is CASSLVRTGINEQFI. The CDR3 DNA reads TGTGCCAGCAGCTTGGTACGGACAGGGATAAATGAGCAGTTCATC.

Concerning this clonotype itself: A junction boundary mismatches the germline segment, possibly from a read error. This chain uses TRBV11-2 with TRBJ2-1; 9 bases line up with TRBD2. CDR3 length: 14 residues. Germline V gives CDR1 SGHAT, CDR2 FQNNGV. This CDR3 reads CANSSVPSGAKQFF. The CDR3 DNA sequence: TGTGCCAACAGCTCCGTCCCTAGCGGGGCCAAGCAGTTCTTC.

This clonotype was counted between two and nine times. Since a much larger clone is just one base distant, this may be a read error. The chain has TRBV6-5 and TRBJ2-2; TRBD1 aligns across 11 bases. The length of the CDR3 is 15 residues. Germline assignment: CDR1 MNHEY and CDR2 SVGAGI. CDR3 residues: CASSRDRGNTWELFF. The CDR3 nucleotides are TGTGCCAGCAGTCGGGACAGGGGGAACACCTGGGAGCTGTTTTTT.

The chain is built from TRBV2 and TRBJ2-3; D is undetermined. This CDR3 comprises 14 residues. Germline CDR1 and CDR2: SNHLY and FYNNEI. V was pared by 6 bases and J by 0 bases, with 10 bases between. CDR3 region: CASRDPASTDTQYF. The CDR3, as DNA: TGTGCCAGCAGAGACCCCGCCAGCACAGATACGCAGTATTTT.

A remark on this clonotype: At one end, the junction sequence differs from germline, possibly due to a read error. The genes are TRBV5-4 and TRBJ2-2; 7 positions agree with TRBD2. The CDR3 runs to 16 residues. CDR1 and CDR2 from the germline V gene are SGHNT and YYREEE (reference sequence). The DNA of the CDR3 is TGTGCCAGCAACTTGGGTGGCGGGGGGAACACCGGGGAGCTGTTTTTT. As protein: CASNLGGGGNTGELFF.

The chain couples TRBV11-2 to TRBJ2-3; D gene uncertain. The CDR3 consists of 14 residues. Trimming shortened V by 5 bases and J by 15 bases, and 24 bases separated the two germline ends. Germline V gives CDR1 SGHAT, CDR2 FQNNGV. The CDR3 nucleotides read TGTGCCAGCAGCCGCCGGACCTCTACGGCTACGCGCTATTTT. Its translation is CASSRRTSTATRYF.

The rearrangement uses TRBV29-1 and TRBJ2-1, with a tentative D call TRBD2 (5 bases). Germline V gives CDR1 SQVTM, CDR2 ANQGSEA. CDR3 length: 13 amino acids. V dropped 0 bases and J dropped 9 bases, with 12 bases sitting between them. The DNA for the CDR3 is TGCAGCGTTGAAGAGACGGGGTGGGGTGAGCAGTTCTTC. Protein: CSVEETGWGEQFF.

With regard to this clonotype: Being one base from a much bigger clone, this may be a read error. The genes are TRBV20-1 and TRBJ2-2; D might be TRBD1 or TRBD2, each matching 6 bases. Germline V gives CDR1 DFQATT, CDR2 SNEGSKA (reference sequence). Between the trimmed V and J ends, which lost 4 bases and 9 bases, there was a span of 12 bases. The CDR3 runs 12 residues. The CDR3 loop is CSAMRGAWELFF. The CDR3 DNA reads TGCAGTGCTATGAGGGGGGCCTGGGAGCTGTTTTTT.

This clonotype appeared a single time. Given the absence of the conserved phenylalanine or tryptophan at the CDR3 end, a read error is likely. The J gene is TRBJ2-7, the V gene TRBV4-2; 8 nucleotides agree with TRBD2. The V and J ends lost 4 bases and 4 bases, in that order; junction bases with no gene match: 6. The CDR3 is 14 residues long. The germline V gene has CDR1 LGHNA and CDR2 YNFKEQ. The CDR3 loop is CASSRGLGGYEQYL. CDR3 nucleotide sequence: TGTGCCAGCAGCCGGGGACTAGGCGGTTACGAGCAGTACCTC.

Details on this clonotype: Mismatch with germline at one junction end may stem from a read error. V usage is TRBV11-2 and J usage is TRBJ2-3; D remains ambiguous. CDR1 is SGHAT and CDR2 is FQNNGV in the germline V gene. CDR3 size: 14 residues. The CDR3 sequence is CASSHRASTVTQYF. In DNA, the CDR3 is TGTGCCAGCAGCCACCGGGCCTCTACAGTTACGCAGTATTTT.

This sequence joins TRBV6-1 and TRBJ2-2; 7 nucleotides agree with TRBD2. The V gene end was trimmed by 3 bases and the J gene end by 7 bases; junction bases not matched to a gene: 8. The CDR3 loop spans 15 amino acids. Germline V gene data show CDR1 as MNHNS and CDR2 as SASEGT. This CDR3 reads CASSDAGEGIGELFF. CDR3 coding DNA: TGTGCCAGCAGTGATGCGGGAGAAGGCATCGGGGAGCTGTTTTTT.